This TCR beta chain was found in a study of a mutant IDH1 vaccine in newly diagnosed glioma. On the study more broadly: The initiation of vaccination occurred 4-6 weeks after radiotherapy alone, or with temozolomide cycles. Previous care, which was radiotherapy, temozolomide, or both, most often involved both. Held at week 35, visit V12 was the safety follow-up, and visit V13 followed at week 47. Findings and limits, study-wide: Roughly 92% of patients showed vaccine-induced immune responses across multiple MHC alleles.

The germline V gene encodes CDR1 MNHEY and CDR2 SMNVEV (reference sequence). The length of the CDR3 is 17 residues. Losses at the gene ends were 3 bases for V and 4 bases for J; bases not matched to a gene: 10. A remark on this clone: Its antigen is still unknown.

Time point meaning: week 35, safety follow-up. In every dose of vaccine, 300 ug of mutant IDH1 20-mer peptide was given alongside topical imiquimod. Profiling relied on immunoSEQ multiplex PCR, and the TCRdb table lists in-frame clones only, not all of them. The sample yields about 68,000 clones, approximately 84% seen once. This clonotype was sampled from a man in his late teens or twenties with glioma. The chain links TRBV27 to TRBJ2-1; TRBD2 agrees at 9 bases. Sequenced material: PBMCs, taken from a glioma patient whose treatment included an IDH1 peptide vaccine. CDR3 nucleotide sequence: TGTGCCAGCAGTTTGGTCGGTAGCGGGGGCCCGTACAATGAGCAGTTCTTC. Encoded protein: CASSLVGSGGPYNEQFF.